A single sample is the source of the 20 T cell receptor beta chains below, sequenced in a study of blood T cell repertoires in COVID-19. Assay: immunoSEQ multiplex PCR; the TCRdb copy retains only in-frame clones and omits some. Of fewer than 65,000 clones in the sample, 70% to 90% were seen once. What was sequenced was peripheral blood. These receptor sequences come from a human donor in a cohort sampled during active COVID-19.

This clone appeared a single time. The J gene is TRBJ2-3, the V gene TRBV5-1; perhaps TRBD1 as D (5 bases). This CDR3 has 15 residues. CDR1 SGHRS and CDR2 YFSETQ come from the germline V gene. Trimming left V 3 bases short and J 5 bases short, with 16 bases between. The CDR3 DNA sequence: TGCGCCAGCAGCTACCGTACAGGAAAGGGAGATACGCAGTATTTT. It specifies CASSYRTGKGDTQYF.

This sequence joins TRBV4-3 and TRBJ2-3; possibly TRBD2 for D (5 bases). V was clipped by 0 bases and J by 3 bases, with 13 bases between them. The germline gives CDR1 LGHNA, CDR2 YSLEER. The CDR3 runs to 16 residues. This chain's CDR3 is CASSQERRYRTDTQYF. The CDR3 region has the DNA TGCGCCAGCAGCCAAGAAAGGAGGTACCGAACAGATACGCAGTATTTT.

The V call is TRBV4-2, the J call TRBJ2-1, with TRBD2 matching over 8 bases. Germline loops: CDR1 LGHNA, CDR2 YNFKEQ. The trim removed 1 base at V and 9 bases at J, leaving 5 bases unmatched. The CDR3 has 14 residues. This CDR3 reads CASSQGVAGREQFF. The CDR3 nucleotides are TGTGCCAGCAGCCAAGGAGTAGCGGGGCGTGAGCAGTTCTTC.

In nucleotides, the CDR3 is TGTGCCAGCAGCCCGGCCGGGTGGACAGATACGCAGTATTTT. Its protein product is CASSPAGWTDTQYF. V and J are TRBV11-2 and TRBJ2-3; D unresolved. Germline-derived CDR1 and CDR2 are SGHAT and FQNNGV. Trimming left V 5 bases short and J 3 bases short, with 12 bases between. This CDR3 is 14 amino acids long.

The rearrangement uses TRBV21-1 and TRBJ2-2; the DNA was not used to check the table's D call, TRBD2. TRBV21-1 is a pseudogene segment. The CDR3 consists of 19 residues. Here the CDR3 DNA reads TGTGCCAGCAGCAAAGCGGGTCATGTAGGGGGGGCGAGCACCGGGGAGCTGTTTTTT. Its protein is CASSKAGHVGGASTGELFF.

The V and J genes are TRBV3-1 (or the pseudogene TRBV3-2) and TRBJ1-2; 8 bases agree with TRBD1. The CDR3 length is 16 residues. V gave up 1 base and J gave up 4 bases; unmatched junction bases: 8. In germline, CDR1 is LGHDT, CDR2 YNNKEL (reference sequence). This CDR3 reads CASSQVSAGGLYGYTF. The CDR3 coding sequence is TGTGCCAGCAGCCAAGTATCGGCAGGGGGCCTCTATGGCTACACCTTC.

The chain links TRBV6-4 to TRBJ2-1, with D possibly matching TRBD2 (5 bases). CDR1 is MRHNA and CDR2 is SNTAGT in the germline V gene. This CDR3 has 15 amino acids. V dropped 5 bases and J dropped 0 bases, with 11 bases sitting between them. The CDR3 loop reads CASSPQADSYNEQFF. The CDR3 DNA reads TGTGCCAGCAGTCCCCAAGCGGACTCCTACAATGAGCAGTTCTTC.

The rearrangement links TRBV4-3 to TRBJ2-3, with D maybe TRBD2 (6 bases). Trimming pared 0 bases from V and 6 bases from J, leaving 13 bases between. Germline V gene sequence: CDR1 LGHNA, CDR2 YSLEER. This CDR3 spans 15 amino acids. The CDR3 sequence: CASSQDWTTPDTQYF. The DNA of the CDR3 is TGCGCCAGCAGCCAAGATTGGACTACACCGGATACGCAGTATTTT.

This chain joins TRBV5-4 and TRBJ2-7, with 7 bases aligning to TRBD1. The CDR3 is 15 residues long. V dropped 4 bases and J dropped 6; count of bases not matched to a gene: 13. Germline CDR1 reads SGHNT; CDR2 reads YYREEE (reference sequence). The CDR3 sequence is CASSGEEGAFAEQYF. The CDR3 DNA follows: TGTGCCAGCAGCGGAGAAGAGGGGGCGTTTGCCGAGCAGTACTTC.

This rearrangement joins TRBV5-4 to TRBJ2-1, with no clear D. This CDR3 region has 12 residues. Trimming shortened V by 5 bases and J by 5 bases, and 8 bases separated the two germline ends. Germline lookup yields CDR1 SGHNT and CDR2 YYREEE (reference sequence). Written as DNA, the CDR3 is TGTGCCAGCAGTCAGTCCAACAATGAGCAGTTCTTC. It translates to CASSQSNNEQFF.

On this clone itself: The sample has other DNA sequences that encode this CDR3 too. CDR3 nucleotides: TGCAGCGTTGACGCGGGGGGCGGGGGATCTGGAAACACCATATATTTT. This sequence encodes CSVDAGGGGSGNTIYF. The rearrangement uses TRBV29-1 and TRBJ1-3, with D tentatively TRBD1 (6 bases). Per germline, CDR1 SQVTM and CDR2 ANQGSEA. This CDR3 has 16 residues. Between the trimmed V and J ends, which lost 3 bases and 1 base, there was a span of 16 bases.

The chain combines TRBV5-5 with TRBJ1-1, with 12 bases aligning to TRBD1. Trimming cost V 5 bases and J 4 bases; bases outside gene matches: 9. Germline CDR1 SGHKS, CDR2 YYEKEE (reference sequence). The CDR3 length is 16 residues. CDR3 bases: TGTGCCAGCAGGGGTGGGATGGGACAGGGGGCCACTGAAGCTTTCTTT. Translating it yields CASRGGMGQGATEAFF.

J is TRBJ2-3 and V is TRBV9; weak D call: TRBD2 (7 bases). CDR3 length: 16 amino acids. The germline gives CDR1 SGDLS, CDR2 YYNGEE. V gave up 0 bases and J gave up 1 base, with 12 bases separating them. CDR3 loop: CASSVDREGGTDTQYF. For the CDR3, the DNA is TGTGCCAGCAGCGTAGACAGGGAGGGGGGCACAGATACGCAGTATTTT.

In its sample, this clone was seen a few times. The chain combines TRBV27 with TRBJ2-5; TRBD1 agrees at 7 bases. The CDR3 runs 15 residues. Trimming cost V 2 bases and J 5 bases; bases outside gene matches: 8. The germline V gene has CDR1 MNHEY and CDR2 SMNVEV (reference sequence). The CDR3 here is CASSLHAGGKETQYF. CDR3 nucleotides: TGTGCCAGCAGTTTACATGCAGGGGGAAAGGAGACCCAGTACTTC.

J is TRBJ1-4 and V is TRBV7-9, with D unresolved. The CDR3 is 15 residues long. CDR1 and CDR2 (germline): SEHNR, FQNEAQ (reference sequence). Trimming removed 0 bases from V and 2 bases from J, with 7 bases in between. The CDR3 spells CASSLAGSTNEKLFF. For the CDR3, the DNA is TGTGCCAGCAGCTTAGCAGGGAGTACTAATGAAAAACTGTTTTTT.

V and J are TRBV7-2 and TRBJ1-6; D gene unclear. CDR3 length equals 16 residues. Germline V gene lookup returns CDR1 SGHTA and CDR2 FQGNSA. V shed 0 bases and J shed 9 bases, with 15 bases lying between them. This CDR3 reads CASSLAPPSGGSPLHF. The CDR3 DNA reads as TGTGCCAGCAGCTTAGCCCCCCCATCAGGTGGTTCACCCCTCCACTTT.

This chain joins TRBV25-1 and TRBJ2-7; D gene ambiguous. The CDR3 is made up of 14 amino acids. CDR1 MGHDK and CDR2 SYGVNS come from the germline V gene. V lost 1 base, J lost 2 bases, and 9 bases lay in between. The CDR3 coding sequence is TGTGCCAGCAGTGAATCTCGTAAAACCTACGAGCAGTACTTC. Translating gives CASSESRKTYEQYF.

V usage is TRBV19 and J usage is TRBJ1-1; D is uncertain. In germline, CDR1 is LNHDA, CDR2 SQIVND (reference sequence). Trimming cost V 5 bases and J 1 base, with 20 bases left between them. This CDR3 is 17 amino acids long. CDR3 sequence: CASSPRPPGNRNTEAFF. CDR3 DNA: TGTGCCAGTAGTCCCCGACCCCCCGGGAATAGGAACACTGAAGCTTTCTTT.

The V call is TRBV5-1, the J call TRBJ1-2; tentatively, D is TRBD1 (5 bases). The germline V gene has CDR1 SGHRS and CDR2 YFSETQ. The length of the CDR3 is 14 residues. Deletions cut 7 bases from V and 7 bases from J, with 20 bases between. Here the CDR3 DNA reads TGCGCCAGCGGAGATGGGGGGAGATGGGTTGGCTACACCTTC. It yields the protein CASGDGGRWVGYTF.

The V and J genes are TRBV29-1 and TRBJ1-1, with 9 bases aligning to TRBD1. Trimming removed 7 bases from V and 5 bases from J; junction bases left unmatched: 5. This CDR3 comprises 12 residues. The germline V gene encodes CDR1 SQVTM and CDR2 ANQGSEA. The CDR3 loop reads CSAGQGKTEAFF. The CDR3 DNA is TGCAGCGCTGGACAGGGGAAAACTGAAGCTTTCTTT.